This TCR beta chain originates from a study of T cell responses to AZD1222 COVID-19 vaccine. Germline lookup yields CDR1 SEHNR and CDR2 FQNEAQ (reference sequence). The CDR3 has 16 residues. The V segment lost 0 bases and the J segment 5 bases; nucleotides outside the gene matches: 1. Libraries were prepared by immunoSEQ multiplex PCR; TCRdb keeps only in-frame clonotypes and omits some of them. The table lists about 100,000 clones, approximately 91% of them singletons, with just over 8% in the top ten. Study results and limitations: Spike-specific TCR repertoires showed rising breadth and depth after two AZD1222 doses. Nearly half of unique spike-specific TCRs reportedly avoided B.1.351 and B.1.1.7 mutated regions. Donors were mostly white British, more females; clonal diversity possibly underestimated.

Note on this clone: Its antigen is currently unknown.

The chain links TRBV7-9 to TRBJ2-2, with 12 bases identical to TRBD2. This sequence originates from an adult who received the AZD1222 COVID-19 vaccine. The specimen was peripheral blood, collected 28 days after the second AZD1222 dose. The CDR3 DNA reads TGTGCCAGCAGCTTAGCACTAGCGGGAGGAACCGGGGAGCTGTTTTTT. Translating gives CASSLALAGGTGELFF.